Below, 18 T cell receptor beta chains from the same sample are listed, as sequenced in a study of identical twins. TCRdb fed the 5' RACE reads into MiXCR, producing one record per CDR3 protein. This repertoire shows more than 200,000 distinct CDR3 sequences, around 15% found once; its top ten account for approximately 9.3%. Sequenced sample: memory (CD45RO+) T cells sorted from blood. The source is a young woman in good health.

The sample holds many counts of this clonotype. This chain connects TRBV20-1 to TRBJ2-4, with D hard to call. Germline CDR1 reads DFQATT; CDR2 reads SNEGSKA (reference sequence). V lost 3 bases, J lost 4 bases, and 10 bases lay in between. This CDR3 comprises 13 residues. The DNA for the CDR3 is TGCAGTGCTAGTTTTACCGCTAAAAACATTCAGTACTTC. Amino acid sequence: CSASFTAKNIQYF.

The J gene is TRBJ2-1, the V gene TRBV27; 10 nucleotides align to TRBD2. The germline V gene has CDR1 MNHEY and CDR2 SMNVEV (reference sequence). The ends lost 5 bases at V and 5 bases at J; junction bases unmatched: 12. This CDR3 comprises 17 residues. CDR3: CASSTRRLAGVNNEQFF. As DNA, the CDR3 is TGTGCCAGCAGTACCCGTCGGCTAGCGGGAGTAAACAATGAGCAGTTCTTC.

At least ten counts were recorded for this clonotype. The V and J genes are TRBV6-6 and TRBJ2-5; possibly TRBD1 for D (5 bases). The ends were cut back, 6 bases at V and 5 bases at J, with 7 bases in the middle. The germline CDR1 and CDR2 sequences are MNHNY and SVGAGI (reference sequence). The length of the CDR3 is 11 residues. The CDR3 protein is CASSYRETQYF. The CDR3 coding sequence is TGTGCCAGCAGCTACAGGGAGACCCAGTACTTC.

This clonotype appeared many times. This rearrangement joins TRBV7-2 to TRBJ1-2; 8 nucleotides align to TRBD1. This CDR3 contains 17 residues. Germline CDR1 is SGHTA and CDR2 is FQGNSA. After removal of 1 base from V and 7 bases from J, the junction contained 14 bases not matched to a gene. CDR3 nucleotide sequence: TGTGCCAGCAGCTTAGAAACAGGGGGAAGGACCCCTTCTGGCTACACCTTC. Its protein product is CASSLETGGRTPSGYTF.

A few counts support this clonotype. The V call is TRBV19, the J call TRBJ2-3; 7 bases line up with TRBD2. This CDR3 is 14 amino acids long. Germline V gene sequence: CDR1 LNHDA, CDR2 SQIVND (reference sequence). Trimming took 7 bases from V and 4 from J; bases not matched to a gene: 8. The CDR3 DNA follows: TGTGCCAGTACTGCGGGGAGGGTGGCAGATACGCAGTATTTT. Amino acids: CASTAGRVADTQYF.

To note about this clonotype: Relative to the germline gene, one junction end is altered; a read error may explain this. V usage is TRBV7-7 and J usage is TRBJ2-5; a possible D gene is TRBD2 (5 bases). The CDR3 is made up of 13 amino acids. Germline CDR1 SSHAT, CDR2 FNYEAQ (reference sequence). The CDR3 DNA reads TGTGCTAGCAGCTTAGGACTGACTGGGACCCAGTACTTC. Amino acid sequence: CASSLGLTGTQYF.

This clonotype has at least ten counts. The V and J genes are TRBV3-1 and TRBJ1-1; D remains unclear. CDR1 and CDR2 from the germline V gene are LGHDT and YNNKEL (reference sequence). The CDR3 loop spans 13 amino acids. The germline V and J ends were trimmed by 5 bases and 4 bases, with 11 bases remaining between them. The DNA of the CDR3 is TGTGCCAGCAGCTTCCTAGATTCCACTGAAGCTTTCTTT. It yields the protein CASSFLDSTEAFF.

The chain couples TRBV7-2 to TRBJ2-4; D not certain. Deletions cut 2 bases from V and 1 base from J, with 3 bases between. The CDR3 has 13 amino acids. The germline CDR1 and CDR2 sequences are SGHTA and FQGNSA. The DNA of the CDR3 is TGTGCCAGCAGCTTAAACGCCAAAAACATTCAGTACTTC. Residues: CASSLNAKNIQYF.

This chain uses TRBV6-6 with TRBJ1-1; no firm D call. CDR1 and CDR2 from the germline V gene are MNHNY and SVGAGI (reference sequence). The CDR3 is made up of 13 amino acids. V was trimmed by 6 bases and J by 1 base, leaving 9 bases between them. CDR3 bases: TGTGCCAGCAGGATTCCAGAGAACACTGAAGCTTTCTTT. Its protein product is CASRIPENTEAFF.

This clonotype was counted at least ten times. The chain recombines TRBV12-3 or TRBV12-4 with TRBJ2-7, with a possible D match to TRBD2 (6 bases). This CDR3 comprises 14 residues. V lost 5 bases and J 1 base, leaving 12 bases between the germline ends. In DNA form, the CDR3 reads TGTGCCAGCAGTCCCCGGGGGAGTTCCTACGAGCAGTACTTC. This encodes CASSPRGSSYEQYF.

This clonotype came up many times. The chain has TRBV20-1 and TRBJ1-2, with D possibly being TRBD1 (6 bases). Trimming took off 4 bases at V and 0 bases at J, with 21 bases between the two ends. CDR1 and CDR2 (germline): DFQATT, SNEGSKA (reference sequence). The length of the CDR3 is 17 residues. CDR3 bases: TGCAGTGCTAATTTGGGGGGCAGTATCTTCTCTAACTATGGCTACACCTTC. Amino acids: CSANLGGSIFSNYGYTF.

This clonotype has at least ten counts. The chain recombines TRBV6-5 with TRBJ2-3; the match to TRBD2 covers 10 bases. CDR3 size: 18 residues. V was pared by 5 bases and J by 2 bases, with 13 bases of the junction left unmatched. Germline values: CDR1 MNHEY, CDR2 SVGAGI. The CDR3 loop is CASSPEPRLAGHTDTQYF. For the CDR3, the DNA is TGTGCCAGCAGTCCAGAACCGCGACTAGCGGGCCACACAGATACGCAGTATTTT.

Remarks on this clonotype: The junction and the germline gene differ at one end; a read error may be behind it. The chain joins TRBV20-1 to TRBJ1-5; D is unresolved. Per the germline V gene, CDR1 is DFQATT and CDR2 is SNEGSKA (reference sequence). The CDR3 loop spans 12 amino acids. CDR3 sequence reads: CSARGSDQPQHF. DNA for the CDR3: TGCAGTGCTAGAGGTAGCGATCAGCCCCAGCATTTT.

There are a few counts of this clonotype. The chain joins TRBV15 to TRBJ2-2, with D possibly matching TRBD2 (5 bases). Trimming removed 7 bases at V and 6 bases at J, with 18 bases between. Germline V gene sequence: CDR1 LNHNV, CDR2 YYDKDF (reference sequence). CDR3 length equals 15 residues. The CDR3 nucleotides are TGTGCCACCAAAATTCCCGGGGTGAAGCCCGGGGAGCTGTTTTTT. Amino acids: CATKIPGVKPGELFF.

This clonotype has only a few counts. The chain joins TRBV20-1 to TRBJ2-1, with D possibly being TRBD1 or TRBD2 (6 bases each). Germline V gene sequence: CDR1 DFQATT, CDR2 SNEGSKA (reference sequence). The CDR3 is 16 residues long. Trimming took 3 bases from V and 7 from J, leaving 22 bases between them. Here the CDR3 reads CSARAPSGAFRNEQFF. In DNA, the CDR3 is TGCAGTGCTAGGGCCCCTTCGGGGGCCTTCAGGAATGAGCAGTTCTTC.

The chain links TRBV10-3 to TRBJ2-6, with D unresolved. V lost 3 bases, J lost 0 bases, and 3 bases lay in between. This CDR3 is 14 amino acids long. Germline-derived CDR1 and CDR2 are ENHRY and SYGVKD. This chain's CDR3 is CAISDHSGANVLTF. The CDR3, as DNA: TGTGCCATCAGTGACCACTCTGGGGCCAACGTCCTGACTTTC.

About this clonotype itself: This may stem from a read error, because a much larger clone lies one nucleotide away. This rearrangement joins TRBV20-1 to TRBJ2-3; D is undetermined. Trimming pared 5 bases from V and 5 bases from J, leaving 11 bases between. CDR1 and CDR2 (germline): DFQATT, SNEGSKA (reference sequence). The CDR3 extends over 12 amino acids. The CDR3 is CSAVTSGDTQYF. In nucleotides, the CDR3 is TGCAGTGCTGTGACGTCGGGAGATACGCAGTATTTT.

In this sample, this clonotype turned up a few times. The chain has TRBV6-1 and TRBJ2-1; 12 bases are a match to TRBD2. The CDR3 totals 15 residues. V lost 2 bases to trimming and J lost 9 bases; unmatched junction nucleotides: 5. Germline assignment: CDR1 MNHNS and CDR2 SASEGT. The CDR3 DNA is TGTGCCAGCAGTGAACTAGCGGGAGGGCCCGGTGAGCAGTTCTTC. Residues: CASSELAGGPGEQFF.